These 19 T cell receptor beta chains were sequenced from one sample in a study of T cells in Graves' hyperthyroidism and ophthalmopathy. Authors of the study amplified TCR beta CDR3 regions from RNA transcripts. An initial round of RT-PCR targeting the TCR CDR3 relied on the HTBI primer set. Each CDR3 protein is one row after TCRdb ran MiXCR on the multiplex PCR reads. This table has 250,000 or so distinct CDR3 sequences, 15% appearing once. Input material: blood. The receptors shown here come from a woman between 45 and 65 years old with Graves' hyperthyroidism that later progressed to Graves' ophthalmopathy.

CDR3 residues: CASSRDRGPGWQPQHF. DNA of the CDR3: TGTGCCAGCAGTCGAGACAGGGGCCCCGGGTGGCAGCCCCAGCATTTT. The chain employs TRBV28 and TRBJ1-5; 8 bases line up with TRBD1. Germline values: CDR1 MDHEN, CDR2 SYDVKM. V shed 5 bases, J shed 7 bases, and the junction held 13 bases outside the gene matches. CDR3 length equals 16 residues.

This clonotype appeared many times. V is TRBV3-1 and J is TRBJ1-1; D is unresolved. Trimming took 0 bases from V and 2 from J, leaving 7 bases between them. The CDR3 length is 14 residues. Germline CDR1 reads LGHDT; CDR2 reads YNNKEL (reference sequence). The CDR3 region is CASSQDTSNTEAFF. In nucleotides, the CDR3 is TGTGCCAGCAGCCAAGATACGAGCAACACTGAAGCTTTCTTT.

This clonotype was seen ten or more times. The J gene is TRBJ2-3, the V gene TRBV20-1; D is uncertain. This CDR3 region has 13 residues. Trimming left V 0 bases short and J 1 base short, with 5 bases between. Looked up from germline, CDR1 is DFQATT and CDR2 is SNEGSKA (reference sequence). DNA of the CDR3: TGCAGTGCTAGAGAGCAGGGCACAGATACGCAGTATTTT. Translation gives CSAREQGTDTQYF.

This clonotype appeared many times. The J gene is TRBJ1-1, the V gene TRBV5-1; 9 nucleotides align to TRBD1. CDR3 length equals 15 residues. Trimming took 1 base from V and 2 from J; bases not matched to a gene: 3. CDR1 is SGHRS and CDR2 is YFSETQ in the germline V gene. The CDR3 region is CASSLMGQGNTEAFF. CDR3 sequence (DNA): TGCGCCAGCAGCTTGATGGGACAGGGCAACACTGAAGCTTTCTTT.

This clonotype showed up many times. The chain has TRBV20-1 and TRBJ2-3, with 11 bases aligning to TRBD2. V lost 6 bases to trimming and J lost 5 bases; unmatched junction nucleotides: 4. The CDR3 length is 13 residues. Germline CDR1 and CDR2: DFQATT and SNEGSKA (reference sequence). The CDR3 nucleotides read TGCAGTGCACTAGCGGGAGCGGAAGATACGCAGTATTTT. Translation: CSALAGAEDTQYF.

This clonotype was seen only a few times. The chain uses TRBV7-8 and TRBJ1-5, with D hard to call. Germline CDR1 reads SGHVS; CDR2 reads FQNEAQ. The germline V and J ends were trimmed by 2 bases and 5 bases, with 7 bases remaining between them. The CDR3 runs to 13 residues. The CDR3 nucleotides read TGTGCCAGCAGCTTAACAATCGATCAGCCCCAGCATTTT. Translation: CASSLTIDQPQHF.

This clonotype appeared many times. V is TRBV5-1 and J is TRBJ2-7; 14 bases align to TRBD2. CDR1 is SGHRS and CDR2 is YFSETQ in the germline V gene. This CDR3 is 16 amino acids long. Losses at the gene ends were 2 bases for V and 4 bases for J; bases not matched to a gene: 5. The CDR3 coding sequence is TGCGCCAGCAGCTTCGGACTAGCGGGAGGAGGGTACGAGCAGTACTTC. This codes for CASSFGLAGGGYEQYF. Variable domain in full (rest from reference TRBV5-1 and TRBJ2-7): KAGVTQTPRYLIKTRGQQVTLSCSPISGHRSVSWYQQTPGQGLQFLFEYFSETQRNKGNFPGRFSGRQFSNSRSEMNVSTLELGDSALYLCASSFGLAGGGYEQYFGPGTRLTVT.

This clonotype was observed at least ten times. This rearrangement joins TRBV5-6 to TRBJ1-6; TRBD1 is a possible D gene (6 bases). Germline CDR1 and CDR2: SGHDT and YYEEEE. V lost 4 bases and J 12 bases, leaving 17 bases between the germline ends. The CDR3 spans 14 residues. CDR3 nucleotide sequence: TGTGCCAGCAGCCTCCGGAGGGGGACGGAACCCCTCCACTTT. Translated: CASSLRRGTEPLHF.

The chain combines TRBV9 with TRBJ1-1; tentatively, D is TRBD1 (5 bases). V was pared by 3 bases and J by 4 bases, with 10 bases between. The CDR3 has 13 amino acids. Germline loops: CDR1 SGDLS, CDR2 YYNGEE. The DNA for the CDR3 is TGTGCCAGCAGCGCTTCCGGGACCACTGAAGCTTTCTTT. Its protein product is CASSASGTTEAFF.

The chain uses TRBV5-1 and TRBJ2-7, with 7 bases identical to TRBD1. Per the germline V gene, CDR1 is SGHRS and CDR2 is YFSETQ. CDR3 length: 14 residues. The V segment lost 5 bases and the J segment 0 bases; nucleotides outside the gene matches: 5. The chain's CDR3 is CASRRTGDSYEQYF. The CDR3 DNA follows: TGCGCCAGCAGACGCACAGGGGACTCCTACGAGCAGTACTTC.

This chain connects TRBV14 to TRBJ2-7, with 9 nucleotides matching TRBD1. The V gene's germline CDR1 is SGHDN and CDR2 FVKESK. This CDR3 has 15 residues. Trimming cost V 4 bases and J 4 bases; bases outside gene matches: 8. In DNA form, the CDR3 reads TGTGCCAGCAGCCTCAACAGGGGGCCATTTTACGAGCAGTACTTC. Amino acid sequence: CASSLNRGPFYEQYF.

V gene TRBV20-1 combines with J gene TRBJ1-2; D may be TRBD1 (5 bases). This CDR3 contains 15 residues. The germline CDR1 and CDR2 sequences are DFQATT and SNEGSKA (reference sequence). V was clipped by 3 bases and J by 6 bases, with 20 bases between them. The CDR3 nucleotides read TGCAGTGCTAGCCACGGGACGGAGGTTTCTGATGGCTACACCTTC. The encoded protein is CSASHGTEVSDGYTF.

This clonotype was picked up many times. The chain links TRBV2 to TRBJ2-1; 8 nucleotides line up with TRBD2. This CDR3 is built from 14 residues. From germline, CDR1 is SNHLY and CDR2 FYNNEI. The J segment lost 9 bases and the V segment lost 4 bases, leaving 8 bases of the junction unmatched. The CDR3 DNA is TGTGCCAGCAGTGTACTAGCGGAGCTTGGTGAGCAGTTCTTC. Translation: CASSVLAELGEQFF.

The chain is built from TRBV4-1 and TRBJ2-7; D is possibly TRBD2 (6 bases). The CDR3 covers 17 residues. Trimming took off 1 base at V and 2 bases at J, with 18 bases between the two ends. Looked up from germline, CDR1 is MGHRA and CDR2 is YSYEKL. CDR3 DNA: TGCGCCAGCAGCCAAGGTAGTGGTAGGCGGGAAGCCTACGAGCAGTACTTC. It translates to CASSQGSGRREAYEQYF.

The chain has TRBV30 and TRBJ1-4; 10 positions agree with TRBD1. Germline values: CDR1 GTSNPN, CDR2 SVGIG (reference sequence). The trim removed 7 bases at V and 7 bases at J, leaving 6 bases unmatched. There are 13 residues in the CDR3. DNA of the CDR3: TGTGCCTTTGACAGGGGGCTTGGTGAAAAACTGTTTTTT. The encoded protein is CAFDRGLGEKLFF.

The sample holds many counts of this clonotype. The rearrangement joins TRBV28 to TRBJ1-1; D call uncertain. Germline CDR1 is MDHEN and CDR2 is SYDVKM. The CDR3 consists of 12 residues. Between the trimmed V and J ends, which lost 10 bases and 1 base, there was a span of 10 bases. This chain's CDR3 is CATVGSNTEAFF. The CDR3 DNA follows: TGTGCCACAGTAGGGTCGAACACTGAAGCTTTCTTT.

The chain couples TRBV4-1 to TRBJ2-3; 10 nucleotides align to TRBD2. This CDR3 is 17 amino acids long. Germline V gene data show CDR1 as MGHRA and CDR2 as YSYEKL. Trimming at V came to 0 bases and at J to 2 bases, leaving 5 bases not matched to a gene. CDR3 coding DNA: TGCGCCAGCAGCCAAGACCGAACTAGCGGGACCACAGATACGCAGTATTTT. Amino acids: CASSQDRTSGTTDTQYF.

This clonotype appeared many times. The chain carries TRBV5-1 and TRBJ1-1; 9 nucleotides align to TRBD1. The trim removed 3 bases at V and 5 bases at J, leaving 8 bases unmatched. In germline, CDR1 is SGHRS, CDR2 YFSETQ. CDR3 length equals 15 residues. The CDR3 spells CASSSVQGAGTEAFF. The CDR3 DNA is TGCGCCAGCAGCTCCGTACAGGGGGCGGGGACTGAAGCTTTCTTT.

This clonotype was observed at least ten times. The chain combines TRBV6-1 with TRBJ2-1; 9 bases match TRBD2. The V segment lost 6 bases and the J segment 1 base; nucleotides outside the gene matches: 4. CDR1 MNHNS and CDR2 SASEGT come from the germline V gene. This CDR3 comprises 15 residues. The CDR3 region is CASRLAGASYNEQFF. CDR3 DNA sequence: TGTGCCAGCAGATTAGCGGGAGCGTCCTACAATGAGCAGTTCTTC.